This TCR beta chain was obtained from a study of T cells in Graves' hyperthyroidism and ophthalmopathy. Study-level points and caveats: Ophthalmopathy got predicted by the model a median about six months before its onset. Separation of ophthalmopathy from stable hyperthyroidism was achieved by a 13 V-J model.

Amplification targeted TCR beta CDR3 regions from RNA transcripts. TCR CDR3 underwent first-round RT-PCR with the HTBI primer set. TCRdb ran MiXCR on the multiplex PCR reads and lists one entry per CDR3 protein. The sample yields hundreds of thousands of distinct CDR3 sequences, around 22% seen once. In regard to this clonotype: As yet, its antigen is unknown.

Criteria for exclusion of patients were uncontrolled infection, other autoimmune disease, pregnancy or lactation. The CDR3 runs to 15 residues. Germline V gives CDR1 SGHTA, CDR2 FQGNSA. V gave up 10 bases and J gave up 5 bases; unmatched junction bases: 13. The sequenced material came from blood. The source is a man aged 25-45 years with Graves' ophthalmopathy. The chain combines TRBV7-2 with TRBJ1-5, with TRBD1 identical over 8 bases. The CDR3 DNA sequence: TGTGCCACCACCCGACAGGGGTCTTCTTATCAGCCCCAGCATTTT. Protein product: CATTRQGSSYQPQHF. Full variable domain (missing parts from reference TRBV7-2 and TRBJ1-5): GAGVSQSPSNKVTEKGKDVELRCDPISGHTALYWYRQSLGQGLEFLIYFQGNSAPDKSGLPSDRFSAERTGGSVSTLTIQRTQQEDSAVYLCATTRQGSSYQPQHFGDGTRLSIL.